Listed below are T cell receptor beta chains from one sample, sequenced in a study of blood T cell repertoires in COVID-19. Clones were sequenced by immunoSEQ multiplex PCR, and TCRdb holds only the in-frame ones, with some missing. The sample holds 150,000 to 200,000 clones, 70% to 90% seen once. What was sequenced was peripheral blood. The receptors derive from a woman between 65 and 79 years old with acute or convalescent COVID-19. CDR3s include the opening cysteine and the closing phenylalanine or tryptophan. D genes are given only for firm matches.

V: TRBV19
D: TRBD1
length: 15
J: TRBJ1-2
CDR3: CASSAGQGLDYGYTF

V: TRBV4-1
D: TRBD1
length: 18
J: TRBJ2-7
CDR3: CASSQDMGDRGLIHEQYF

V: TRBV11-3
D: -
length: 15
J: TRBJ2-7
CDR3: CASSSRTSLAYEQYF

V: TRBV4-3
D: -
length: 17
J: TRBJ1-4
CDR3: CASSLRGRGATNEKLFF

V: TRBV6-1
D: -
length: 13
J: TRBJ2-7
CDR3: CASSEAGSYEQYF

V: TRBV30
D: -
length: 14
J: TRBJ1-3
CDR3: CAWTHRGGGNTIYF

V: TRBV27
D: -
length: 15
J: TRBJ1-5
CDR3: CASSLTGYSNQPQHF

V: TRBV4-2
D: -
length: 15
J: TRBJ1-2
CDR3: CASSQATGVGYGYTF

V: TRBV20-1
D: -
length: 11
J: TRBJ2-5
CDR3: CSAGGQETQYF

V: TRBV24-1
D: -
length: 13
J: TRBJ1-5
CDR3: CATSASPNQPQHF

V: TRBV7-2
D: TRBD1
length: 15
J: TRBJ2-3
CDR3: CASSSRDRSTDTQYF

V: TRBV28
D: TRBD1
length: 15
J: TRBJ1-2
CDR3: CASSDPGQGIYGYTF

V: TRBV10-2
D: TRBD1
length: 13
J: TRBJ2-7
CDR3: CASTWDSSYEQYF

V: TRBV9
D: -
length: 12
J: TRBJ2-7
CDR3: CASSSRGDEQYF

V: TRBV5-1
D: TRBD1
length: 15
J: TRBJ1-5
CDR3: CASSLGTGNIQPQHF

V: TRBV7-2
D: TRBD1
length: 15
J: TRBJ1-2
CDR3: CASSTQGAIGYGYTF

V: TRBV7-2
D: TRBD1
length: 19
J: TRBJ1-6
CDR3: CASSLEGARQGARNSPLHF

V: TRBV10-1
D: -
length: 12
J: TRBJ2-1
CDR3: CASSEQGYEQFF

V: TRBV7-6
D: -
length: 15
J: TRBJ1-6
CDR3: CASSLSRSYNSPLHF

V: TRBV30
D: -
length: 13
J: TRBJ2-1
CDR3: CAWTRRSYNEQFF

V: TRBV7-2
D: -
length: 15
J: TRBJ2-1
CDR3: CASSLGGGSYNEQFF

V: TRBV6-5
D: TRBD1
length: 14
J: TRBJ2-7
CDR3: CASTEGQGKIQQYF

V: TRBV5-1
D: -
length: 15
J: TRBJ2-2
CDR3: CASKYLTENTGELFF

V: TRBV3-1/TRBV3-2
D: TRBD1
length: 16
J: TRBJ1-3
CDR3: CASSQEGQGAWNTIYF

V: TRBV7-2
D: -
length: 12
J: TRBJ2-7
CDR3: CASSPGPYEQYF

V: TRBV7-6
D: TRBD1
length: 16
J: TRBJ2-3
CDR3: CASSLGDRGRTDTQYF

V: TRBV28
D: TRBD1
length: 15
J: TRBJ1-1
CDR3: CASSSQYRGRTEAFF

V: TRBV7-9
D: TRBD1
length: 18
J: TRBJ2-1
CDR3: CASSSTLRQGRFNNEQFF

V: TRBV29-1
D: TRBD2
length: 17
J: TRBJ2-1
CDR3: CSVTLTGTSGIYNEQFF

V: TRBV18
D: -
length: 12
J: TRBJ1-4
CDR3: CASSPAGEKLFF

V: TRBV7-9
D: -
length: 13
J: TRBJ2-5
CDR3: CASSLAGGETQYF

V: TRBV6-1
D: -
length: 16
J: TRBJ1-5
CDR3: CASSGEKGLGNQPQHF

V: TRBV10-2
D: TRBD2
length: 15
J: TRBJ2-2
CDR3: CASIGTSLRTGELFF

V: TRBV28
D: TRBD1
length: 16
J: TRBJ1-4
CDR3: CASSLNTGATNEKLFF

V: TRBV7-8
D: TRBD2
length: 18
J: TRBJ2-7
CDR3: CASSLAQLRLAGVREQYF

V: TRBV15
D: -
length: 14
J: TRBJ2-1
CDR3: CATSRGLDRSEQFF

V: TRBV5-1
D: -
length: 14
J: TRBJ1-1
CDR3: CASTRNFMNTEAFF

V: TRBV5-4
D: TRBD1
length: 16
J: TRBJ2-3
CDR3: CASSSPTGTGEDTQYF

V: TRBV7-6
D: -
length: 16
J: TRBJ2-5
CDR3: CASSLATAGTRKTQYF